This TCR beta chain was recorded in a study of T cell changes during pregnancy in multiple sclerosis. This CDR3 spans 13 amino acids. V was trimmed by 5 bases and J by 4 bases, leaving 9 bases between them. The germline CDR1 and CDR2 sequences are SGHTA and FQGTGA. Measured with immunoSEQ multiplex PCR; TCRdb has only the in-frame clones, and not every one. This sample has 40,000 to 50,000 clones, with 94% found just once. The clonotype comes from a female donor with multiple sclerosis, enrolled in a pregnancy study. This material consisted of CD4+ T cells from peripheral blood mononuclear cells, taken in the first trimester of pregnancy. The V gene is TRBV7-3, the J gene TRBJ1-3; D is uncertain. CDR3 in DNA: TGTGCCAGCAGCCCGGGAAGCGGAAACACCATATATTTT. Amino acids: CASSPGSGNTIYF. Full variable domain (remainder filled in from reference TRBV7-3 and TRBJ1-3): GAGVSQTPSNKVTEKGKYVELRCDPISGHTALYWYRQSLGQGPEFLIYFQGTGAADDSGLPNDRFFAVRPEGSVSTLKIQRTERGDSAVYLCASSPGSGNTIYFGEGSWLTVV.